This entry lists 10 T cell receptor beta chains sequenced from one sample in a study of cytomegalovirus exposure and HLA in healthy donors. A multiplex PCR was run with 60 Vbeta primers and 13 Jbeta primers. Profiled with immunoSEQ multiplex PCR; TCRdb holds only in-frame clones, not every one. The sample records approximately 130,000 clones, 75% to 90% being singletons. Sample: PBMCs. The receptor source for this set is a woman aged 45-65 years in good health and CMV-seropositive.

CDR3 sequence reads: CASSPTGLAGVDEQFF. The CDR3 coding sequence is TGTGCCAGCAGCCCTACCGGACTAGCGGGGGTCGATGAGCAGTTCTTC. The chain carries TRBV7-3 and TRBJ2-1; TRBD2 matches 13 bases. CDR1 SGHTA and CDR2 FQGTGA come from the germline V gene. The junction had 9 bases not matched to a gene; V was cut back by 5 bases and J by 8 bases. This CDR3 has 16 amino acids. The complete variable domain, with remaining parts taken from reference TRBV7-3 and TRBJ2-1, reads GAGVSQTPSNKVTEKGKYVELRCDPISGHTALYWYRQSLGQGPEFLIYFQGTGAADDSGLPNDRFFAVRPEGSVSTLKIQRTERGDSAVYLCASSPTGLAGVDEQFFGPGTRLTVL.

J is TRBJ1-2 and V is TRBV27; 7 nucleotides match TRBD1. Germline values: CDR1 MNHEY, CDR2 SMNVEV (reference sequence). V trimming: 7 bases; J trimming: 8 bases; junction bases outside the gene matches: 19. The CDR3 is 16 amino acids. The CDR3 nucleotides are TGTGCCAGCACTACAATCGAGGGGGCCCCAACGGTGGGCTACACCTTC. Protein product: CASTTIEGAPTVGYTF.

The rearrangement joins TRBV18 to TRBJ2-2; 9 bases line up with TRBD1. CDR1 KGHSH and CDR2 LQKENI come from the germline V gene. The CDR3 length is 19 residues. V lost 4 bases, J lost 3 bases, and 15 bases stayed unmatched. The CDR3 sequence is CASSRPGTGHNLHTGELFF. The CDR3, as DNA: TGTGCCAGCTCACGGCCCGGGACAGGGCACAACTTACACACCGGGGAGCTGTTTTTT.

This chain links TRBV6-5 with TRBJ2-1, with TRBD2 matching 9 bases. V lost 2 bases, J lost 9 bases, and 5 bases stayed unmatched. Germline V lookup: CDR1 MNHEY, CDR2 SVGAGI. The CDR3 sequence is 14 residues long. The CDR3 sequence: CASSYGGGAIEQFF. Here the CDR3 DNA reads TGTGCCAGCAGTTACGGCGGGGGGGCCATTGAGCAGTTCTTC.

The rearrangement joins TRBV11-2 to TRBJ2-7; 10 bases match TRBD2. Germline CDR1 SGHAT, CDR2 FQNNGV. This CDR3 is built from 15 residues. The V gene end was trimmed by 5 bases and the J gene end by 3 bases; junction bases not matched to a gene: 7. This CDR3 is CASSPRRLAGYEQYF. The CDR3 DNA sequence: TGTGCCAGCAGCCCTCGTAGACTAGCGGGCTACGAGCAGTACTTC.

The genes are TRBV10-1 and TRBJ2-7; no reliable D call. V dropped 6 bases and J dropped 6 bases, with 21 bases sitting between them. Germline values: CDR1 WNHNN, CDR2 SYGVQD (reference sequence). The CDR3 is made up of 15 amino acids. CDR3 sequence reads: CASSPVAGHRTEQYF. The CDR3 DNA reads TGCGCCAGCAGCCCCGTGGCAGGCCACCGAACCGAGCAGTACTTC.

The chain employs TRBV5-1 and TRBJ2-3; no clear D gene. Germline CDR1 reads SGHRS; CDR2 reads YFSETQ. The CDR3 covers 14 residues. Trimming took off 2 bases at V and 4 bases at J, with 11 bases between the two ends. As DNA, the CDR3 is TGCGCCAGCAGCTTAACCAGGTGGGCAGATACGCAGTATTTT. It translates to CASSLTRWADTQYF.

The chain links TRBV5-4 to TRBJ1-4, with a possible D match to TRBD1 (6 bases). Germline V CDR1 and CDR2: SGHNT, YYREEE (reference sequence). The CDR3 is 15 residues long. V lost 4 bases and J lost 3, with 13 bases in between. CDR3: CASSRGGQSNEKLFF. The DNA for the CDR3 is TGTGCCAGCAGCCGTGGCGGACAGTCTAATGAAAAACTGTTTTTT.

This CDR3 reads CASSFRASTYEQYF. In DNA form, the CDR3 reads TGTGCCAGCAGCTTCAGGGCCTCCACCTACGAGCAGTACTTC. V usage is TRBV7-8 and J usage is TRBJ2-7; D possibly corresponds to TRBD1 (5 bases). Trimming shortened V by 3 bases and J by 2 bases, and 11 bases separated the two germline ends. Germline-derived CDR1 and CDR2 are SGHVS and FQNEAQ. The CDR3 extends over 14 amino acids.

The chain couples TRBV12-5 to TRBJ2-2, with 12 positions matching TRBD2. V trimming: 7 bases; J trimming: 3 bases; junction bases outside the gene matches: 3. This CDR3 comprises 15 residues. The V gene's germline CDR1 is LGHNT and CDR2 FRNRAP. CDR3 nucleotide sequence: TGTGCTAGTGTCCTAGCGGGGGGGTACACCGGGGAGCTGTTTTTT. Encoded protein: CASVLAGGYTGELFF.